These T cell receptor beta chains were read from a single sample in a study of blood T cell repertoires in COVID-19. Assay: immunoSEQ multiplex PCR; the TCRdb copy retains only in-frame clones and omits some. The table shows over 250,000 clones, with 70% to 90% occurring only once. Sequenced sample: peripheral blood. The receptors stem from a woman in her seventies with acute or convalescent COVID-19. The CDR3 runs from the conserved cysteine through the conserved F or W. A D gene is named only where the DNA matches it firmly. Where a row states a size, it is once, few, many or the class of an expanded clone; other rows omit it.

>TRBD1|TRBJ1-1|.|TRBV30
CAWDRDRGVEAFF
TGTGCCTGGGACCGGGACAGGGGAGTTGAAGCTTTCTTT
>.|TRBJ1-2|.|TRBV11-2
CASSLIPGAPPSNYGYTF
TGTGCCAGCAGCTTAATCCCAGGGGCACCACCCTCTAACTATGGCTACACCTTC
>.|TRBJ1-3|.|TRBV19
CASKDIGNTIYF
TGTGCCAGTAAGGACATAGGAAACACCATATATTTT
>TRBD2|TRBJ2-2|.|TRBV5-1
CASSFVAGAAGELFF
TGCGCCAGCAGCTTTGTAGCGGGGGCCGCCGGGGAGCTGTTTTTT
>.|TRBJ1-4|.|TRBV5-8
CASTPRGARAMWEKLFF
TGTGCCAGCACCCCCCGGGGGGCACGGGCTATGTGGGAAAAACTGTTTTTT
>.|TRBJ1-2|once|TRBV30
CAWSGGGGYTF
TGTGCCTGGAGTGGGGGGGGAGGCTACACCTTC
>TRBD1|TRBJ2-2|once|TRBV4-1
CASSRWTGSDTGELFF
TGCGCCAGCAGCCGCTGGACAGGTTCGGATACCGGGGAGCTGTTTTTT
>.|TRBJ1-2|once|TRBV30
CAWNADSFYGYTF
TGTGCCTGGAATGCGGACAGTTTTTATGGCTACACCTTC
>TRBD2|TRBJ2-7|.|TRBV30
CAWGRVHEQYF
TGTGCCTGGGGGAGGGTTCACGAGCAGTACTTC
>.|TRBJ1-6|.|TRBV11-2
CASSSTYSVNSPLHF
TGTGCCAGCAGCTCAACTTATTCGGTTAATTCACCCCTCCACTTT
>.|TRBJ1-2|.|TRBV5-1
CASSEEAKVYTF
TGCGCCAGCAGTGAAGAGGCCAAGGTCTACACCTTC
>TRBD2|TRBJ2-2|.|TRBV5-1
CASNLRGRNTGELFF
TGCGCCAGCAACCTGCGGGGGAGGAACACCGGGGAGCTGTTTTTT
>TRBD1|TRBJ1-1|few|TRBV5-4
CASSFLQGEAFF
TGTGCCAGCAGCTTCTTACAGGGGGAAGCTTTCTTT
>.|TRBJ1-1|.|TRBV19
CASSILGEVEDTEAFF
TGTGCCAGTAGTATCCTGGGGGAGGTGGAGGACACTGAAGCTTTCTTT
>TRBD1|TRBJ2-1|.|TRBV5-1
CASSGRQGRSYNEQFF
TGCGCCAGCAGCGGCCGACAGGGCCGCTCCTACAATGAGCAGTTCTTC
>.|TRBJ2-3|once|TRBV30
CAWSRQYTQYF
TGTGCCTGGAGTAGACAGTATACGCAGTATTTT
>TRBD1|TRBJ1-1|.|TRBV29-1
CSSQDRWDTEAFF
TGCAGCTCGCAGGACAGGTGGGACACTGAAGCTTTCTTT
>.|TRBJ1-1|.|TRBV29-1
CSASGTEAFF
TGCAGCGCCTCGGGCACTGAAGCTTTCTTT
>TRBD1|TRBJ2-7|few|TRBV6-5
CGSGQGTYEQYF
TGTGGGTCCGGACAGGGAACCTACGAGCAGTACTTC
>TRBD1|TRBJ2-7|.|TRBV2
CASSDPVEGAGEQYF
TGTGCCAGCAGTGATCCGGTCGAGGGGGCGGGCGAGCAGTACTTC
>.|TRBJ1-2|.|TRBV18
CASSHKGGRGPYGYTF
TGTGCCAGCTCGCATAAGGGAGGACGGGGCCCCTATGGCTACACCTTC
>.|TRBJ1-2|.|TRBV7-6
CASSLSSAGRNYGYTF
TGTGCCAGCAGCTTATCGTCTGCAGGGCGTAACTATGGCTACACCTTC
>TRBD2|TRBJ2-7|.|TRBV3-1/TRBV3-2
CASSLRTSGAYEQYF
TGTGCCAGCAGCCTCCGGACTAGCGGGGCCTACGAGCAGTACTTC
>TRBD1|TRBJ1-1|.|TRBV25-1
CASSETDRAGNTEAFF
TGTGCCAGCAGTGAAACGGACAGGGCAGGGAACACTGAAGCTTTCTTT
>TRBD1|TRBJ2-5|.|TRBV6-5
CASSPPTGRETQYF
TGTGCCAGCAGCCCCCCGACAGGGCGGGAGACCCAGTACTTC